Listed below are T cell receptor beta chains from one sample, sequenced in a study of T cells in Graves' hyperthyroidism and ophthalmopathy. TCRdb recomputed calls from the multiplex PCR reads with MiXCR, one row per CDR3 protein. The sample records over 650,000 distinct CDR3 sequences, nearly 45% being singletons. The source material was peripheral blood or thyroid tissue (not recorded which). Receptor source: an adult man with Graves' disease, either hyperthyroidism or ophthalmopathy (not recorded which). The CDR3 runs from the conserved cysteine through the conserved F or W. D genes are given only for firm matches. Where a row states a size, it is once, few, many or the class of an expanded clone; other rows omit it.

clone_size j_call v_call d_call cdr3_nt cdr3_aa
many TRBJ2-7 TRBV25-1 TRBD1 TGTGCCAGCAGTAGAGGGACAGCCTACGAGCAGTACTTC CASSRGTAYEQYF
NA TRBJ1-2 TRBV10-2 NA TGCGCCAGCAATCGGGCAGGGGTAGGCTACACCTTC CASNRAGVGYTF
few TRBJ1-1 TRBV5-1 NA TGCGCCAGCAGCTTGTTGGGACATATGAACACTGAAGCTTTCTTT CASSLLGHMNTEAFF
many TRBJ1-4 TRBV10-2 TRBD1 TGCGCCAGCAGTGATGGGGACAGGGGGCGTGAAAAACTGTTTTTT CASSDGDRGREKLFF
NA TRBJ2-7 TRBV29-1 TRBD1 TGCAGTGCTATCGCGACAGGGGGGGGCGCGCAGTACTTC CSAIATGGGAQYF
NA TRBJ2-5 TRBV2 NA TGTGCCAGCAGTGGAAACGCCCAAGAGACCCAGTACTTC CASSGNAQETQYF
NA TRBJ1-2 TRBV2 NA TGTGCCAGCAGTTTCCTCGGGATGGGCTATGGCTACACCTTC CASSFLGMGYGYTF
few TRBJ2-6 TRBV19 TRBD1 TGTGCCAGCAGGGGACCGGGACAGGCTGGGGCCAACGTCCTGACTTTC CASRGPGQAGANVLTF
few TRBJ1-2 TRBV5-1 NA TGCGCCAGCAGCTCTACAGGATTCGATGGCTACACCTTC CASSSTGFDGYTF
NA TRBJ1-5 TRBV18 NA TGTGCCAGCTCACTTGCGCCTGCGGGGAGGCATCAGCCCCAGCATTTT CASSLAPAGRHQPQHF
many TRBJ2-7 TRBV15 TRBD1 TGTGCCACCAGTCCGAACGGACAGGGGTCCTACGAGCAGTACTTC CATSPNGQGSYEQYF
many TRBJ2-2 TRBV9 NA TGTGCCAGCAGTGTAGGGGACACCGGGGAGCTGTTTTTT CASSVGDTGELFF
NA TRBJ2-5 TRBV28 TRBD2 TGTGCCAGCAGTGTCGGGAGGGCCGGAGAGACCCAGTACTTC CASSVGRAGETQYF
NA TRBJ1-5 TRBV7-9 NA TGTGCCAGCAGCGCCGGGACCGACCGGACCCAAAATTTT CASSAGTDRTQNF
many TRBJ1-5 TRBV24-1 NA TGTGCCACCAGTGATCCCGCCGGTAGCAATCAGCCCCAGCATTTT CATSDPAGSNQPQHF